This T cell receptor (beta chain) was sequenced for a study of shared clonotypes between healthy human individuals. The study's findings and limits: Of the naive CD4 clonotypes, around 4.8% were shared across a few donors. Rarefaction gave evidence that sorted-subset sequencing remained incomplete despite large depth.

The CDR3 loop spans 13 amino acids. The J segment lost 9 bases and the V segment lost 1 base, leaving 4 bases of the junction unmatched. Per germline, CDR1 GTSNPN and CDR2 SVGIG (reference sequence). On this clone: Antigen: not known.

Adult Caucasians living in Nashville, Tennessee made up all of the donors. Genomic DNA belonging to each subset was distributed in equal measure over several immunoSEQ plates. Profiling relied on immunoSEQ multiplex PCR, and the TCRdb table lists in-frame clones only, not all of them. The table lists 1.4 million or so clones, 98% of them singletons, with about 0.4% in the top ten. The V gene is TRBV30, the J gene TRBJ1-5, with 9 bases identical to TRBD1. Sequenced sample: naive CD4+ T cells sorted from blood. Subset noted: CD45RA+ positively selected. The TCR was taken from a man in his thirties or forties in good health. The CDR3 nucleotides read TGTGCCTGGAGTGGACAGGGGGGACTGCCCCAGCATTTT. It is translated as CAWSGQGGLPQHF.